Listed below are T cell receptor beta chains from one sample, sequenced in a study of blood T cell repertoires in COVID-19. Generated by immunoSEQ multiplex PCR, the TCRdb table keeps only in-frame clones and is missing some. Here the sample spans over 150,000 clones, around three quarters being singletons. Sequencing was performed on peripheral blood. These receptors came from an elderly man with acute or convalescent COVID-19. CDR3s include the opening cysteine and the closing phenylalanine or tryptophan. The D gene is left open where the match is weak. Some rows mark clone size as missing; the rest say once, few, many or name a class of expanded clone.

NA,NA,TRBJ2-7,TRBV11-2,TGTGCCAGCAGCGGACATGCCTACGAGCAGTACTTC,CASSGHAYEQYF
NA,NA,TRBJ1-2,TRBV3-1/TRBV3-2,TGTGCCAGCAGCCAAGAGGCGGGGGTCTATGGCTACACCTTC,CASSQEAGVYGYTF
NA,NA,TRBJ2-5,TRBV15,TGTGCCACCAGCAGGGGGGCAACCTCCGCGGCCCACCCCTCTCGGTACTTC,CATSRGATSAAHPSRYF
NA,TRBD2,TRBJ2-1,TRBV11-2,TGTGCCAGCAGCCATGGACTAGCGGGGGGGAACTCCTACAATGAGCAGTTCTTC,CASSHGLAGGNSYNEQFF
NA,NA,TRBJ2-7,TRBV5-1,TGCGCCAGCAGCTTGGGCGGGACGGGAACCCCCGAGCAGTACTTC,CASSLGGTGTPEQYF
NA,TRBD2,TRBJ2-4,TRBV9,TGTGCCAGCAGCGTAGAAGATAGCGGGGGGGCTAACATTCAGTACTTC,CASSVEDSGGANIQYF
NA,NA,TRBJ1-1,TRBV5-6,TGTGCCAGCAGCTCGGCAGTTCGGGGAGCTGAAGCTTTCTTT,CASSSAVRGAEAFF
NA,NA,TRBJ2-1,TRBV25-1,TGTGCCAGCAGTGGGACACGTAACAATGAGCAGTTCTTC,CASSGTRNNEQFF
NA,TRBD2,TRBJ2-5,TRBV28,TGTGCCAGCAGTTTATACAGCGGGGCCCAAGAGACCCAGTACTTC,CASSLYSGAQETQYF
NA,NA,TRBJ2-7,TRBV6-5,TGTGCTACGACAGCCGAGGCCACCTACGAGCAGTACTTC,CATTAEATYEQYF
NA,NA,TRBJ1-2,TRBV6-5,TGTGCCAGCAGTTTAGAGGGGACTCCGAACTATGGCTACACCTTC,CASSLEGTPNYGYTF
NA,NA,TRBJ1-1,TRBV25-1,TGTGCCAGCAGTGCAGACTACAGGGACACTGAAGCTTTCTTT,CASSADYRDTEAFF
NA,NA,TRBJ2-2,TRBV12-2,TGTGCAAGTCGCTTAATTTCCCTCATCCTAAACACCGGGGAGCTGTTTTTT,CASRLISLILNTGELFF
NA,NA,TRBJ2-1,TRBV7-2,TGTGCCAGCAGCCAGACCGTCTGGGGGGTAGAGCAGTTCTTC,CASSQTVWGVEQFF
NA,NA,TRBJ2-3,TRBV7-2,TGTGCCAGCAGCTTAGCGGGGCCCCAAGCAGATACGCAGTATTTT,CASSLAGPQADTQYF
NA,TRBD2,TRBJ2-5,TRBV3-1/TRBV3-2,TGTGCCAGCAGCCAAGGCGTAGCGGGGAGACAAGAGACCCAGTACTTC,CASSQGVAGRQETQYF
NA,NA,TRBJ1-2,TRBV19,TGTGCCAGTAGTATAAGGAGCACTTCCGGCTATGGCTACACCTTC,CASSIRSTSGYGYTF
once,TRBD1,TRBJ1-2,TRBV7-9,TGTGCCAGCAGCACCTCCGGGACAGGGGGGTATGGCTACACCTTC,CASSTSGTGGYGYTF
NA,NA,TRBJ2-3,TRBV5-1,TGCGCCAGCAGCTTGACTCAGACAGCGAGCACAGATACGCAGTATTTT,CASSLTQTASTDTQYF
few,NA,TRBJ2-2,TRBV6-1,TGTGCCAGCACCCTCCGGTCCGCGAACACCGGGGAGCTGTTTTTT,CASTLRSANTGELFF
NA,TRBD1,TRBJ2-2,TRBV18,TGTGCCAGCTCACCACGGGCAGGGGGCAACACCGGGGAGCTGTTTTTT,CASSPRAGGNTGELFF
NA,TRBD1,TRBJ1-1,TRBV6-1,TGTGCCAGCAGCGAACCGGGACAGGGGGCTAACACTGAAGCTTTCTTT,CASSEPGQGANTEAFF
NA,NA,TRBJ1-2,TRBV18,TGTGCCAGCTCACCACCGGGGTTCGCAGGGTCCAACTATGGCTACACCTTC,CASSPPGFAGSNYGYTF
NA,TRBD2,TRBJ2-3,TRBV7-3,TGTGCCAGCAGCCCGCTAGCGGGACAAAACAGAGATACGCAGTATTTT,CASSPLAGQNRDTQYF
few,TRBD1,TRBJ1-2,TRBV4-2,TGTGCCAGCAGCCAAGATCTGGGACAGCGGACCTATGGCTACACCTTC,CASSQDLGQRTYGYTF
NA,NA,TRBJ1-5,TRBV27,TGTGCCAGCAGCCCATGGGCAGGTGGAGGGCCCCAGCATTTT,CASSPWAGGGPQHF
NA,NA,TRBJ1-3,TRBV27,TGTGCCAGCAGTTTTCTTGGGGAGCCGGGGAACACCATATATTTT,CASSFLGEPGNTIYF
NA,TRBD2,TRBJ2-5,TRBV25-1,TGTGCCAGCGGATCTAGCGGGGGGATTGTGGAGACCCAGTACTTC,CASGSSGGIVETQYF
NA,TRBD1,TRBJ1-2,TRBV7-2,TGTGCCAGCAGCCCCTCTCTCGACAGGGGCCATGGCTACACCTTC,CASSPSLDRGHGYTF
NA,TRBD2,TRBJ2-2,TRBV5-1,TGCGCCAGCAGCCCGTGGACTAGGGGAGGCACCGGGGAGCTGTTTTTT,CASSPWTRGGTGELFF
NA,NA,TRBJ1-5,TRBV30,TGTGCCTGGAGGTCGAGCTCTAGCAATCAGCCCCAGCATTTT,CAWRSSSSNQPQHF
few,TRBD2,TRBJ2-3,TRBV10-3,TGTGCCATCGGACTAGAGACAGATACGCAGTATTTT,CAIGLETDTQYF
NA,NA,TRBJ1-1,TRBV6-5,TGTGCCAGCAGTCCCTACTATGAGGGCACTGAAGCTTTCTTT,CASSPYYEGTEAFF
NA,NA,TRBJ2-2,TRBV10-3,TGTGCCATCGCCCCCCGAGACAGGGAGCTGTTTTTT,CAIAPRDRELFF
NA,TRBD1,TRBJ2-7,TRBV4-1,TGCGCCAGCAGCCAACCGGGACAGGGGACCTACGAGCAGTACTTC,CASSQPGQGTYEQYF
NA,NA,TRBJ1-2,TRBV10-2,TGCGCCAGCAGTGAAGCGGGACAACGTGGCTACACCTTC,CASSEAGQRGYTF
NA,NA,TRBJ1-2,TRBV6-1,TGTGCCAGCAGTGAAGGGCAGCGGGCGGGTGGCTACACCTTC,CASSEGQRAGGYTF
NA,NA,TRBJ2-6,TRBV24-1,TGTGCCACCAGTGATCCTCAGGGTACGGGGGCCAACGTCCTGACTTTC,CATSDPQGTGANVLTF
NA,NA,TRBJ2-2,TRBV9,TGTGCCAGCAGCGGCGGGGTCGGGGAGCTGTTTTTT,CASSGGVGELFF
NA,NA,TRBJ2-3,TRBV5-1,TGCGCCAGCAGAGGACTACTCTTAGATACGCAGTATTTT,CASRGLLLDTQYF
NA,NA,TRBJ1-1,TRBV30,TGTGCCTGGACCAGCTGGGGCGGTCGGGACACTGAAGCTTTCTTT,CAWTSWGGRDTEAFF
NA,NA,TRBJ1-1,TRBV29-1,TGCAGCGTTGAAGCGCAGGGTGACACTGAAGCTTTCTTT,CSVEAQGDTEAFF
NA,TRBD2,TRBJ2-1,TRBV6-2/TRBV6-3,TGTGCCAGCAGTACGCCTAGCGGGGGGAATCTATACAATGAGCAGTTCTTC,CASSTPSGGNLYNEQFF
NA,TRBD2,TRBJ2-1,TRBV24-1,TGTGCCTCGGAGATGGGCGGGGGGGCCGTTGATGAGCAGTTCTTC,CASEMGGGAVDEQFF
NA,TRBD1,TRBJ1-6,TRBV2,TGTGCCAGCAGAATGACAGGGGTAGGTTCACCCCTCCACTTT,CASRMTGVGSPLHF
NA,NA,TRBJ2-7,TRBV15,TGTGCCACCAGCAGGACAATTAGCTCCTACGAGCAGTACTTC,CATSRTISSYEQYF
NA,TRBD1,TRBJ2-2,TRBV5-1,TGCGCCAGCAGCTTGGTACAGGGGGTCACCGGGGAGCTGTTTTTT,CASSLVQGVTGELFF
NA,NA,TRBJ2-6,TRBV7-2,TGTGCCAGCAGCTACCCCCGGGACACAGTCTATACCAACGTCCTGACTTTC,CASSYPRDTVYTNVLTF
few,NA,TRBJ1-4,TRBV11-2,TGTGCCAGCAGCTCTAACTCAAAACTGACGGGGGAAAAACTGTTTTTT,CASSSNSKLTGEKLFF
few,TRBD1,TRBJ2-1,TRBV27,TGTGCCAGCAGCCCCCTGGACAGGCCTTGGGAGCAGTTCTTC,CASSPLDRPWEQFF